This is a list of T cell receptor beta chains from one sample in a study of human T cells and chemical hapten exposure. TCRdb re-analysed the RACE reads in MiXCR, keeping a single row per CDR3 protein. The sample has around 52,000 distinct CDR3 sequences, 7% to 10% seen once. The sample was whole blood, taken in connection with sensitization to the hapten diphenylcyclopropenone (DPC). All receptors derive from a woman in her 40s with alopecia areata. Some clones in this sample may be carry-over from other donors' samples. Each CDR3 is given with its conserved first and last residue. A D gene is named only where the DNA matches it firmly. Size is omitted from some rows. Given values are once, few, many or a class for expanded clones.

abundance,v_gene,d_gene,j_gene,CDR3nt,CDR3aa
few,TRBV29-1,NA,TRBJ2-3,TGCAGCGTTGAGAGACGGTTGAGCACAGATACGCAGTATTTT,CSVERRLSTDTQYF
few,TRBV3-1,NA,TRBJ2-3,TGTGCCAGCAGCCAGTTTCGCACAGATACGCAGTATTTT,CASSQFRTDTQYF
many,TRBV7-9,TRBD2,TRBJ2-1,TGTGCCAGCAGAGCGGGGGACCTCTACAATGAGCAGTTCTTC,CASRAGDLYNEQFF
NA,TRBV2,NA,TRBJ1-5,TGTGCCAGCAGTGTGAGAGCGGCCCCGGCGCCCCAGCATTTT,CASSVRAAPAPQHF
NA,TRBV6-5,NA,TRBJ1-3,TGTGCCAGCAGTTTAACAAGGGAGTTTAACTCTGGAAACACCATATATTTT,CASSLTREFNSGNTIYF
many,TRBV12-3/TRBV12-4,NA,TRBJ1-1,TGTGCCAGCAGGCGGGAACAGGGAGGCACTGAAGCTTTCTTT,CASRREQGGTEAFF
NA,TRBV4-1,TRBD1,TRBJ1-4,TGCGCCAGCAGCCAAGATTCTGGACAGGATGAAAAACTGTTTTTT,CASSQDSGQDEKLFF
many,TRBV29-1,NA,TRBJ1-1,TGCAGCGTTGATCGCAGGGGCACTGAAGCTTTCTTT,CSVDRRGTEAFF
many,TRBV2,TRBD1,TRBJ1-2,TGTGCCAGCGGGGGGGACAGCTACTATGGCTACACCTTC,CASGGDSYYGYTF
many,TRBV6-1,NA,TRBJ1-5,TGTGCCAGCAGTGAAGAGGGGCTCAGCAATCAGCCCCAGCATTTT,CASSEEGLSNQPQHF
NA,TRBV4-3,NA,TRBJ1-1,TGCGCCAGCAGCCTCTCCCTAGGTGGGGTCACTGAAGCTTTCTTT,CASSLSLGGVTEAFF
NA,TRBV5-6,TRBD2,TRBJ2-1,TGTGCCAGCAGCTTACGCGGGGGGTTAGACCCGAGCTCCTACAATGAGCAGTTCTTC,CASSLRGGLDPSSYNEQFF
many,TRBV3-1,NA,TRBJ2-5,TGTGCCAGCAGCCCTAGGTACCAAGAGACCCAGTACTTC,CASSPRYQETQYF
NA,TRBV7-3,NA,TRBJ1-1,TGTGCCAGCAGCTTAAGAGAGAGTGGCACTGAAGCTTTCTTT,CASSLRESGTEAFF
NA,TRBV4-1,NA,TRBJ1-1,TGCGCCAGCAGCCAAGATCCGATAAACACTGAAGCTTTCTTT,CASSQDPINTEAFF
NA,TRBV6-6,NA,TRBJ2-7,TGTGCCAGCAGTTACGCCACGGGTTACGAGCAGTACTTC,CASSYATGYEQYF
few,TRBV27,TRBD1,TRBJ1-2,TGTGCCAGCAGTTTACGACAGGGAACTAACTATGGCTACACCTTC,CASSLRQGTNYGYTF
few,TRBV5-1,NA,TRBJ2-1,TGCGCCAGCAGCTTCCCCACGTCGGTTAGCTCCTACAATGAGCAGTTCTTC,CASSFPTSVSSYNEQFF
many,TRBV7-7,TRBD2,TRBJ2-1,TGTGCCAGCAGCTTACGTCCAGCGGGGGGGATAAACAATGAGCAGTTCTTC,CASSLRPAGGINNEQFF
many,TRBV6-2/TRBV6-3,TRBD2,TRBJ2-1,TGTGCCAGCAGTTCTAGCGGGGGCGCCTACAATGAGCAGTTCTTC,CASSSSGGAYNEQFF
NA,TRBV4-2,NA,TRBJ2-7,TGTGCCAGCAGCCCCCGGGGATCCTACGAGCAGTACTTC,CASSPRGSYEQYF
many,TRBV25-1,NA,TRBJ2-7,TGTGCCAGCAGTGTGGCGCTCTACTACGAGCAGTACTTC,CASSVALYYEQYF
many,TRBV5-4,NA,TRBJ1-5,TGTGCCAGCAGCTTGCCCGGGACTGGCCAGCCCCAGCATTTT,CASSLPGTGQPQHF
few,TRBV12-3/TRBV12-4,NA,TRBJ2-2,TGTGCCAGCAGTTTTCCCAACACCGGGGAGCTGTTTTTT,CASSFPNTGELFF
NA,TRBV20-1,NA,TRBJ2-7,TGCAGTGCTAGAGGCCCGGCGGGTAACTACGAGCAGTACTTC,CSARGPAGNYEQYF
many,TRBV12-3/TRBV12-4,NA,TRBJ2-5,TGTGCCAGCAGCCTCGGGACCCAGTACTTC,CASSLGTQYF
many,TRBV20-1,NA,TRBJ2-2,TGCAGTGCTAGAGATAATTCGCCAGGGGATACCGGGGAGCTGTTTTTT,CSARDNSPGDTGELFF
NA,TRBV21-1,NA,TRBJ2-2,TGTGCCACCCAACGATGGACAGGCGGAACCGGGGAGCTGTTTTTT,CATQRWTGGTGELFF
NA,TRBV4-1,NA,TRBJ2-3,TGCGCCAGCAGCCAAGATGCGGGAACAGATACGCAGTATTTT,CASSQDAGTDTQYF
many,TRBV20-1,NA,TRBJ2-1,TGCAGTGCCCCGATAGCGGCTTACAATGAGCAGTTCTTC,CSAPIAAYNEQFF
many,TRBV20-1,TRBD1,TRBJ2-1,TGCAGTGCCTTGACAGGGGTAACGTACAATGAGCAGTTCTTC,CSALTGVTYNEQFF
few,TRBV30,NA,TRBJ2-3,TGTGCCTGGAGTGTACGCGGGGGCACAGATACGCAGTATTTT,CAWSVRGGTDTQYF
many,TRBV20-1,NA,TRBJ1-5,TGCAGTGCTACGGAGGGCCGGAACAATCAGCCCCAGCATTTT,CSATEGRNNQPQHF
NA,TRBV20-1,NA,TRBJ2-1,TGCAGTGCTAGAGCCCCGACGGCGGTAAGCTCCTACAATGAGCAGTTCTTC,CSARAPTAVSSYNEQFF
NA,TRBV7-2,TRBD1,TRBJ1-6,TGTGCCAGCAGCTCGGACAGGGTCAGATCACCCCTCCACTTT,CASSSDRVRSPLHF
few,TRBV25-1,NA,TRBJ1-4,TGTGCCAGCAGTGAGAGGGGGGGGATTAATGAAAAACTGTTTTTT,CASSERGGINEKLFF
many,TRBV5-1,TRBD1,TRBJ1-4,TGCGCCAGCAGCTTGGACGGACAGGGTAATGAAAAACTGTTTTTT,CASSLDGQGNEKLFF
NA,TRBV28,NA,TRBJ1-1,TGTGCCAGCAGCCCCGGCGGGGTAGCAGCTTTCTTT,CASSPGGVAAFF
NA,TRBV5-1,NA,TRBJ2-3,TGCGCCAGCAGCTTGGACGGGGTCACCACAGATACGCAGTATTTT,CASSLDGVTTDTQYF
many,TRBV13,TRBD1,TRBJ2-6,TGTGCCAGCAGTCTATCGAGGACAGGGGGCGTCGGGGCCAACGTCCTGACTTTC,CASSLSRTGGVGANVLTF
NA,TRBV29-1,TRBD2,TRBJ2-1,TGCAGCGTTAACGGGGGGTCCTACAATGAGCAGTTCTTC,CSVNGGSYNEQFF
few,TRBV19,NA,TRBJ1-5,TGTGCCAGTAGTATTGGGGTGAGGGAGGATCAGCCCCAGCATTTT,CASSIGVREDQPQHF
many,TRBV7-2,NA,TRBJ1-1,TGTGCCAGCAGCCCATCCCATAACACTGAAGCTTTCTTT,CASSPSHNTEAFF
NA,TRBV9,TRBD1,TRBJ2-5,TGTGCCAGCAGCCGCATGACAGGGGGAGAGACCCAGTACTTC,CASSRMTGGETQYF
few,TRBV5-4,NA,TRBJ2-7,TGTGCCAGCAGCTTGGATCCAGGGAAAGGGCGCGAGCAGTACTTC,CASSLDPGKGREQYF
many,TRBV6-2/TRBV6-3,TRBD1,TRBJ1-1,TGTGCCAGCAGTCATGGCCCCCCGAGACAGGGAATGAACACTGAAGCTTTCTTT,CASSHGPPRQGMNTEAFF
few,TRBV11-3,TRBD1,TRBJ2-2,TGTGCCAGCAGCCAACGACAGGGCAGCACCGGGGAGCTGTTTTTT,CASSQRQGSTGELFF
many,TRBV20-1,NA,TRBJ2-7,TGCAGTGCTAGTCACGCGCTGGGCGACTACGAGCAGTACTTC,CSASHALGDYEQYF
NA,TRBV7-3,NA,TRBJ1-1,TGTGCCAGCAGCTTAACGCCGGCCAGAATGAACACTGAAGCTTTCTTT,CASSLTPARMNTEAFF
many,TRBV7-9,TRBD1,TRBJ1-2,TGTGCCAGCAGCCCATCGACAGGGCTCGAACACTATGGCTACACCTTC,CASSPSTGLEHYGYTF
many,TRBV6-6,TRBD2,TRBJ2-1,TGTGCCAGCAGCTTGTCGGGTGTAGCGGGGGACAATGAGCAGTTCTTC,CASSLSGVAGDNEQFF
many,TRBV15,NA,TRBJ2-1,TGTGCCACCAGCAGGGACGCGGGATTAACAACGTACAATGAGCAGTTCTTC,CATSRDAGLTTYNEQFF
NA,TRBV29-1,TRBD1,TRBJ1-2,TGCAGCGCTGGGGACTCCGGGACAGGAAGCTATGGCTACACCTTC,CSAGDSGTGSYGYTF
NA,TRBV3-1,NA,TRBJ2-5,TGTGCCAACAGCGACAGGCAAGAGACCCAGTACTTC,CANSDRQETQYF
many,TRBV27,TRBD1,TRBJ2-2,TGTGCCAGCAGTCGCAGGGGGCCCGGGGAGCTGTTTTTT,CASSRRGPGELFF
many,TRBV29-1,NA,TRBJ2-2,TGCAGCGTTAGTAGGGGCGCGAACACCGGGGAGCTGTTTTTT,CSVSRGANTGELFF
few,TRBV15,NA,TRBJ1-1,TGTGCCACCAGCAGGGATCGGGGACCGTGGGGCACTGAAGCTTTCTTT,CATSRDRGPWGTEAFF
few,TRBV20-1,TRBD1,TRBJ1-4,TGCAGTGCTAGCCCCCCAGAACGTGGAGGGGGCGATGAAAAACTGTTTTTT,CSASPPERGGGDEKLFF
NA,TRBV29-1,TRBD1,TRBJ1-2,TGCAGCGTTGACGTCGCGGGACAGCATGGCTACACCTTC,CSVDVAGQHGYTF
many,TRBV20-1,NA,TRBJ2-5,TGCAGTGCTCGGAAAAACCAAGAGACCCAGTACTTC,CSARKNQETQYF